This T cell receptor beta chain derives from a study of cytomegalovirus exposure and HLA in healthy donors. About the research overall: The roughly 100 million unique TCR beta sequences, from 150 million to 200 million T cells, were found by an earlier analysis. Early on, a data release was issued that held approximately 78 million unique TCRs from HLA-typed donors. Study results and limitations: The analysis excluded some indistinguishable V segments, including TRBV6-2 and TRBV6-3.

This clone was observed a single time. The target antigen is unknown. Losses at the gene ends were 0 bases for V and 3 bases for J; bases not matched to a gene: 10. The CDR3 length is 19 residues. Germline CDR1 and CDR2: SGHVS and FNYEAQ. Vbeta (60) and Jbeta (13) primers were used in the PCR. TCRdb's copy holds only in-frame clones and misses some; the assay was immunoSEQ multiplex PCR. The data contain about 150,000 clones, just under 70% of them singletons. The specimen was PBMCs. The rearrangement joins TRBV7-6 to TRBJ2-7, with 14 bases fitting TRBD2. The receptor's source is a man aged 55-75 years in good health and CMV-seronegative. CDR3 sequence reads: CASSLAGTSGSSQHYEQYF. The CDR3 DNA reads as TGTGCCAGCAGCTTAGCGGGGACTAGCGGGAGTTCTCAACACTACGAGCAGTACTTC.